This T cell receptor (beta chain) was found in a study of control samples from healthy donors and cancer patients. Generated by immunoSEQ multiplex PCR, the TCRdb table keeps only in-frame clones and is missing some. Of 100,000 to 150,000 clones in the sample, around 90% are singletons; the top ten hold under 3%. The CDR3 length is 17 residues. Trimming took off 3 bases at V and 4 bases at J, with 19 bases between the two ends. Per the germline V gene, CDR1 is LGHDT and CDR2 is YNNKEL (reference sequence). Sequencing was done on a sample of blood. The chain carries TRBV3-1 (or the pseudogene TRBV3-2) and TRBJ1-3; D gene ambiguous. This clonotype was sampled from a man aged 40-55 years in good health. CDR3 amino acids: CASSHVGRRSSGNTIYF. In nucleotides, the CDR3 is TGTGCCAGCAGCCATGTGGGTAGGCGTTCGTCAGGAAACACCATATATTTT.